A single sample is the source of the 26 T cell receptor beta chains below, sequenced in a study of blood T cell repertoires in COVID-19. The table came from immunoSEQ multiplex PCR; TCRdb's copy has only in-frame clones and leaves some out. The sample shows roughly 88,000 clones, about 93% of them seen only once. Sample: peripheral blood. These TCRs come from a woman aged 45 to 65 in a cohort sampled during active COVID-19.

The rearrangement uses TRBV19 and TRBJ1-6; 9 bases are a match to TRBD1. Germline assignment: CDR1 LNHDA and CDR2 SQIVND (reference sequence). The CDR3 is 15 residues long. V lost 6 bases to trimming and J lost 11 bases; unmatched junction nucleotides: 11. The CDR3 nucleotides are TGTGCCAGTAGACCAGGGACAGGGCAAAGGACACCCCTCCACTTT. The encoded protein is CASRPGTGQRTPLHF.

CDR3 sequence reads: CASSQSEFKGQGLNQPQHF. In DNA form, the CDR3 reads TGCGCCAGCAGTCAATCTGAATTTAAGGGACAGGGACTAAATCAGCCCCAGCATTTT. This chain uses TRBV23-1 with TRBJ1-5, with 9 bases lining up with TRBD1. TRBV23-1 is known as an ORF, though its function is uncertain. CDR3 length equals 19 residues. The V and J ends lost 0 bases and 4 bases, in that order; junction bases with no gene match: 13.

V is TRBV4-1 and J is TRBJ2-2; TRBD2 matches 11 bases. Germline CDR1 is MGHRA and CDR2 is YSYEKL. V trimming: 2 bases; J trimming: 8 bases; junction bases outside the gene matches: 7. The CDR3 is made up of 16 amino acids. CDR3 nucleotides: TGCGCCAGCAGCCAACAAACCTGGACTAGCGGGGGGGAGCTGTTTTTT. The encoded protein is CASSQQTWTSGGELFF.

The J gene is TRBJ1-6, the V gene TRBV19; TRBD1 matches 7 bases. Germline CDR1 and CDR2: LNHDA and SQIVND (reference sequence). The CDR3 covers 13 residues. J lost 7 bases, V lost 9 bases, and 6 bases had no gene match. For the CDR3, the DNA is TGTGCCAGCGGGGGACAGTCAAATTCACCCCTCCACTTT. It translates to CASGGQSNSPLHF.

The CDR3 protein is CASSSRGLFWTEAFF. The DNA for the CDR3 is TGTGCCAGCAGTTCCAGGGGGTTGTTTTGGACTGAAGCTTTCTTT. J is TRBJ1-1 and V is TRBV6-2 or TRBV6-3; 7 bases are a match to TRBD1. The V gene's germline CDR1 is MNHEY and CDR2 SVGEGT. The CDR3 has 15 residues. The junction had 10 bases not matched to a gene; V was cut back by 4 bases and J by 5 bases.

The chain uses TRBV7-9 and TRBJ2-1; tentatively, D is TRBD2 (5 bases). Deletions cut 2 bases from V and 9 bases from J, with 8 bases between. Germline CDR1 and CDR2: SEHNR and FQNEAQ (reference sequence). CDR3 length equals 12 residues. CDR3 sequence (DNA): TGTGCCAGCAGCTTATCAGGAGGTGAGCAGTTCTTC. It codes for CASSLSGGEQFF.

This clone was picked up one time. The chain employs TRBV27 and TRBJ1-1; 10 positions match TRBD1. The length of the CDR3 is 12 residues. Trimming removed 3 bases from V and 9 bases from J; junction bases left unmatched: 1. Looked up from germline, CDR1 is MNHEY and CDR2 is SMNVEV (reference sequence). CDR3 region: CASSLGQGKAFF. The CDR3 DNA sequence: TGTGCCAGCAGTTTGGGACAGGGGAAAGCTTTCTTT.

This chain links TRBV6-6 with TRBJ2-4; D perhaps matches TRBD2 (5 bases). In germline, CDR1 is MNHNY, CDR2 SVGAGI (reference sequence). The V and J ends lost 5 bases and 0 bases respectively, with 14 bases between them. The CDR3 loop spans 16 amino acids. CDR3 sequence: CASSPGSELAKNIQYF. CDR3 sequence (DNA): TGTGCCAGCAGTCCGGGGTCAGAACTAGCCAAAAACATTCAGTACTTC.

The chain has TRBV10-3 and TRBJ2-2; TRBD1 matches at 9 bases. Losses at the gene ends were 6 bases for V and 6 bases for J; bases not matched to a gene: 5. The germline gives CDR1 ENHRY, CDR2 SYGVKD. The length of the CDR3 is 14 residues. The CDR3 nucleotides read TGTGCCATCAGAAAACAGGGGGCCTCCGGGGAGCTGTTTTTT. Translation: CAIRKQGASGELFF.

The V and J genes are TRBV10-3 and TRBJ1-2, with 10 bases aligning to TRBD1. J was trimmed by 6 bases and V by 10 bases; bases with no gene match: 8. The length of the CDR3 is 13 residues. CDR1 and CDR2 from the germline V gene are ENHRY and SYGVKD. The CDR3 here is CATQPDRGHGYTF. Written as DNA, the CDR3 is TGTGCCACTCAGCCTGACAGGGGGCATGGCTACACCTTC.

The chain combines TRBV10-3 with TRBJ1-5; TRBD1 is a possible D gene (5 bases). CDR3 size: 16 residues. The V gene lost 6 bases and the J gene lost 3 bases, with 18 bases spanning the gap. Germline V lookup: CDR1 ENHRY, CDR2 SYGVKD. Written as DNA, the CDR3 is TGTGCCATCAGCGCACCGGGAGGGGCCGACAATCAGCCCCAGCATTTT. This encodes CAISAPGGADNQPQHF.

This chain connects TRBV11-3 to TRBJ2-5; D remains unclear. The CDR3 is made up of 13 amino acids. V lost 3 bases to trimming and J lost 3 bases, with 8 bases between them. Germline assignment: CDR1 SGHNT and CDR2 YENEEA. CDR3: CASSFGEKETQYF. The CDR3 DNA is TGTGCCAGCAGCTTCGGAGAGAAAGAGACCCAGTACTTC.

V is TRBV18 and J is TRBJ1-3; D perhaps matches TRBD1 (6 bases). Trimming shortened V by 10 bases and J by 3 bases, and 16 bases separated the two germline ends. This CDR3 contains 14 residues. Germline V gene data show CDR1 as KGHSH and CDR2 as LQKENI. CDR3 sequence (DNA): TGTGCCACCCGTACGGGGGGCAATGGAAACACCATATATTTT. Amino acids: CATRTGGNGNTIYF.

V gene TRBV11-3 combines with J gene TRBJ2-2; TRBD2 matches at 10 bases. In germline, CDR1 is SGHNT, CDR2 YENEEA. The junction had 8 bases not matched to a gene; V was cut back by 6 bases and J by 7 bases. The CDR3 runs to 15 residues. In DNA form, the CDR3 reads TGTGCCAGCAGTTTAAGCGGGAGGGCCGTCGGGGAGCTGTTTTTT. Translation: CASSLSGRAVGELFF.

This chain links TRBV4-2 with TRBJ2-3; possible D gene TRBD1, 6 bases. V gave up 5 bases and J gave up 0 bases, with 12 bases separating them. Germline loops: CDR1 LGHNA, CDR2 YNFKEQ. This CDR3 is 15 amino acids long. CDR3: CASSSRDISTDTQYF. CDR3 bases: TGTGCCAGCAGCTCCCGGGACATTAGCACAGATACGCAGTATTTT.

This clone has a single count. The V and J genes are TRBV3-1 (or the pseudogene TRBV3-2) and TRBJ2-6; possible D gene TRBD2, 5 bases. The V and J ends lost 6 bases and 3 bases respectively, with 12 bases between them. The CDR3 length is 15 residues. Germline V gene data show CDR1 as LGHDT and CDR2 as YNNKEL (reference sequence). The CDR3 spells CASSYAGVGANVLTF. The CDR3 DNA follows: TGTGCCAGCAGTTATGCCGGGGTTGGGGCCAACGTCCTGACTTTC.

This clone was counted only a few times. The chain has TRBV9 and TRBJ1-3, with TRBD1 matching 9 bases. The V and J ends lost 3 bases and 7 bases, in that order; junction bases with no gene match: 8. This CDR3 spans 15 amino acids. Germline V gene lookup returns CDR1 SGDLS and CDR2 YYNGEE. The CDR3 reads CASSDLQGARNTIYF. CDR3 in DNA: TGTGCCAGCAGCGATTTACAGGGGGCGCGGAACACCATATATTTT.

This clone appeared once. The rearrangement uses TRBV9 and TRBJ1-1; D is possibly TRBD1 (5 bases). The CDR3 is 14 amino acids. Germline CDR1 reads SGDLS; CDR2 reads YYNGEE. V lost 0 bases and J lost 0, with 6 bases in between. CDR3 protein: CASSVGGVNTEAFF. CDR3 nucleotide sequence: TGTGCCAGCAGCGTAGGGGGGGTGAACACTGAAGCTTTCTTT. Filled out from reference TRBV9 and TRBJ1-1, the complete variable domain reads DSGVTQTPKHLITATGQRVTLRCSPRSGDLSVYWYQQSLDQGLQFLIQYYNGEERAKGNILERFSAQQFPDLHSELNLSSLELGDSALYFCASSVGGVNTEAFFGQGTRLTVV.

This clone has just one count. The chain joins TRBV18 to TRBJ2-7; the match to TRBD2 covers 12 bases. The CDR3 consists of 16 residues. V trimming: 0 bases; J trimming: 2 bases; junction bases outside the gene matches: 2. The germline gives CDR1 KGHSH, CDR2 LQKENI. The CDR3 spells CASSPPGLAGTYEQYF. The CDR3 coding sequence is TGTGCCAGCTCACCACCGGGACTAGCGGGTACCTACGAGCAGTACTTC.

The V call is TRBV7-9, the J call TRBJ1-1, with no clear D. CDR1 and CDR2 from the germline V gene are SEHNR and FQNEAQ (reference sequence). The CDR3 runs to 14 residues. Trimming stripped 0 bases from V and 4 bases from J, with 9 bases between. The CDR3 reads CASSLALDGTEAFF. The CDR3 bases are TGTGCCAGCAGCTTAGCGCTAGATGGCACTGAAGCTTTCTTT.

The chain uses TRBV2 and TRBJ1-5; 10 bases are a match to TRBD1. With V trimmed by 7 bases and J by 7 bases, 10 bases remained unmatched. The CDR3 consists of 15 residues. Germline assignment: CDR1 SNHLY and CDR2 FYNNEI. CDR3 amino acids: CASNTRQGAVQPQHF. Written as DNA, the CDR3 is TGTGCCAGCAATACCCGACAGGGGGCTGTCCAGCCCCAGCATTTT.

CDR3 protein: CASSSGTGTYEQYF. In DNA form, the CDR3 reads TGTGCCAGCAGCTCTGGGACTGGGACCTACGAGCAGTACTTC. The chain carries TRBV7-6 and TRBJ2-7; possible D gene TRBD2, 6 bases. Between the trimmed V and J ends, which lost 4 bases and 2 bases, there was a span of 12 bases. The CDR3 has 14 amino acids. The germline CDR1 and CDR2 sequences are SGHVS and FNYEAQ.

The chain is built from TRBV10-3 and TRBJ1-2; TRBD1 agrees at 7 bases. The CDR3 has 14 amino acids. V lost 2 bases and J lost 8; bases outside the gene matches: 8. Germline V gene sequence: CDR1 ENHRY, CDR2 SYGVKD. The CDR3: CAISETEGAPGYTF. Here the CDR3 DNA reads TGTGCCATCAGTGAGACGGAGGGGGCGCCAGGCTACACCTTC.

The chain uses TRBV30 and TRBJ2-7; 7 bases fit TRBD1. V was pared by 2 bases and J by 2 bases, with 6 bases of the junction left unmatched. This CDR3 has 14 amino acids. Per germline, CDR1 GTSNPN and CDR2 SVGIG (reference sequence). The CDR3 sequence is CAWSLDRVTYEQYF. CDR3 coding DNA: TGTGCCTGGAGTCTAGACAGGGTGACCTACGAGCAGTACTTC.

V gene TRBV6-5 combines with J gene TRBJ2-5; tentatively, D is TRBD1 (5 bases). Germline V gene sequence: CDR1 MNHEY, CDR2 SVGAGI. The V gene lost 0 bases and the J gene lost 5 bases, with 16 bases spanning the gap. This CDR3 is 16 amino acids long. The CDR3 here is CASSYSRATLLETQYF. Here the CDR3 DNA reads TGTGCCAGCAGTTACTCCAGGGCTACCCTCCTCGAGACCCAGTACTTC.

This clone was seen only a few times. The CDR3 DNA follows: TGTGCCAGCACCCCACAGGGCGGAAATTCACCCCTCCACTTT. The encoded protein is CASTPQGGNSPLHF. J is TRBJ1-6 and V is TRBV7-9, with D perhaps matching TRBD1 (6 bases). In germline, CDR1 is SEHNR, CDR2 FQNEAQ (reference sequence). With 7 bases removed from V and 7 bases from J, the gap between germline ends came to 14 bases. The CDR3 length is 14 residues.